Shown below are 3 T cell receptor beta chains from a single sample sequenced in a study of cytomegalovirus exposure and HLA in healthy donors. 13 Jbeta primers and 60 Vbeta primers were used for the PCR. Clones were read by immunoSEQ multiplex PCR, and TCRdb kept only the in-frame ones, dropping some. The sample holds some 210,000 clones; 75% to 90% are singletons and the top ten take over 1%. The sample was PBMCs. The receptors here all came from a man aged 25-45 years in good health and CMV-seronegative.

The V gene is TRBV5-1, the J gene TRBJ2-5; the D gene is possibly TRBD1 (6 bases). V lost 2 bases and J lost 1, with 24 bases in between. Germline-derived CDR1 and CDR2 are SGHRS and YFSETQ. CDR3 size: 19 residues. CDR3 residues: CASSLKEGGGFRSQETQYF. The DNA for the CDR3 is TGCGCCAGCAGCTTAAAAGAAGGGGGTGGTTTTAGAAGCCAAGAGACCCAGTACTTC.

The chain links TRBV7-2 to TRBJ1-2; 7 nucleotides align to TRBD1. After removal of 1 base from V and 8 bases from J, the junction contained 10 bases not matched to a gene. Germline lookup yields CDR1 SGHTA and CDR2 FQGNSA. The CDR3 extends over 15 amino acids. CDR3 amino acids: CASSLEGRGVEGYTF. The CDR3 DNA reads TGTGCCAGCAGCTTAGAGGGCAGGGGGGTGGAGGGCTACACCTTC. The complete variable domain, with remaining parts taken from reference TRBV7-2 and TRBJ1-2, reads GAGVSQSPSNKVTEKGKDVELRCDPISGHTALYWYRQSLGQGLEFLIYFQGNSAPDKSGLPSDRFSAERTGGSVSTLTIQRTQQEDSAVYLCASSLEGRGVEGYTFGSGTRLTVV.

Points on this clone: The identical CDR3 is also encoded by other nucleotide sequences in the sample. CDR3 sequence: CASSPGTGYEQYF. The CDR3 DNA reads TGTGCCAGCAGCCCCGGGACTGGCTACGAGCAGTACTTC. This chain links TRBV7-8 with TRBJ2-7; tentatively, D is TRBD2 (6 bases). The germline gives CDR1 SGHVS, CDR2 FQNEAQ. CDR3 length equals 13 residues. V lost 5 bases and J lost 3, with 11 bases in between.